Listed here are 31 T cell receptor beta chains from one sample, sequenced in a study of graft-versus-host responses after intestinal transplantation. Here immunoSEQ multiplex PCR was the method, and the copy in TCRdb shows in-frame clones only, minus some. The data hold some 130,000 clones, with 85% to 95% observed a single time. These receptors have no known antigen. The input for sequencing was unstimulated CD4+ T cells sorted from spleen or lymph node cells, taken before intestinal transplant. These receptors all come from a human donor who received an intestinal transplant.

This clone was detected a few times. The rearrangement links TRBV6-6 to TRBJ1-3; weak D call: TRBD1 (6 bases). The CDR3 runs to 15 residues. Trimming stripped 6 bases from V and 4 bases from J, with 16 bases between. Germline CDR1 MNHNY, CDR2 SVGAGI (reference sequence). Here the CDR3 reads CASSPDTGSGNTIYF. CDR3 coding DNA: TGTGCCAGCAGCCCCGATACAGGGTCCGGAAACACCATATATTTT.

As concerns this clone: The same CDR3 also results from other DNA sequences found in this sample. The rearrangement links TRBV29-1 to TRBJ2-3, with 7 bases aligning to TRBD1. The J segment lost 4 bases and the V segment lost 4 bases, leaving 2 bases of the junction unmatched. This CDR3 contains 12 residues. The germline gives CDR1 SQVTM, CDR2 ANQGSEA. The CDR3 DNA follows: TGCAGCGTTGGCCAGGGGGCAGATACGCAGTATTTT. Its protein product is CSVGQGADTQYF.

The rearrangement links TRBV30 to TRBJ1-6; D is unclear. The CDR3 runs to 14 residues. Germline V gene sequence: CDR1 GTSNPN, CDR2 SVGIG (reference sequence). Trimming stripped 5 bases from V and 10 bases from J, with 18 bases between. As DNA, the CDR3 is TGTGCCTGGGGAGGTTCACTCGAAGGCTCACCCCTCCACTTT. Protein: CAWGGSLEGSPLHF.

The V and J genes are TRBV5-1 and TRBJ1-2, with D perhaps matching TRBD1 (6 bases). V lost 3 bases and J lost 4, with 7 bases in between. The CDR3 runs 12 residues. Per the germline V gene, CDR1 is SGHRS and CDR2 is YFSETQ. Here the CDR3 DNA reads TGCGCCAGCAGCTCGGACAGCTATGGCTACACCTTC. This encodes CASSSDSYGYTF. Combining the CDR3 with reference TRBV5-1 and TRBJ1-2 gives the whole variable domain KAGVTQTPRYLIKTRGQQVTLSCSPISGHRSVSWYQQTPGQGLQFLFEYFSETQRNKGNFPGRFSGRQFSNSRSEMNVSTLELGDSALYLCASSSDSYGYTFGSGTRLTVV.

The chain combines TRBV18 with TRBJ2-3; D gene uncertain. The V gene lost 3 bases and the J gene lost 2 bases, with 6 bases spanning the gap. Looked up from germline, CDR1 is KGHSH and CDR2 is LQKENI. The CDR3 consists of 13 residues. The CDR3 DNA sequence: TGTGCCAGCTCACCCGCCCACACAGATACGCAGTATTTT. Protein: CASSPAHTDTQYF. Supplemented by reference TRBV18 and TRBJ2-3, the full variable domain reads NAGVMQNPRHLVRRRGQEARLRCSPMKGHSHVYWYRQLPEEGLKFMVYLQKENIIDESGMPKERFSAEFPKEGPSILRIQQVVRGDSAAYFCASSPAHTDTQYFGPGTRLTVL.

The chain couples TRBV30 to TRBJ1-3; the D is unclear. Trimming pared 7 bases from V and 6 bases from J, leaving 13 bases between. CDR3 length: 12 amino acids. Germline CDR1 reads GTSNPN; CDR2 reads SVGIG (reference sequence). CDR3 sequence reads: CAFLKGVNTIYF. DNA of the CDR3: TGTGCCTTCCTTAAGGGAGTAAACACCATATATTTT.

The chain joins TRBV6-5 to TRBJ2-6; tentative D call: TRBD1 (5 bases). The CDR3 runs to 15 residues. Trimming pared 2 bases from V and 4 bases from J, leaving 9 bases between. CDR1 and CDR2 from the germline V gene are MNHEY and SVGAGI. CDR3 nucleotides: TGTGCCAGCAGTTACCAGGGAAGGGGGGCCAACGTCCTGACTTTC. It encodes CASSYQGRGANVLTF.

This chain uses TRBV6-6 with TRBJ1-5, with no clear D. There are 14 residues in the CDR3. In germline, CDR1 is MNHNY, CDR2 SVGAGI (reference sequence). V was clipped by 0 bases and J by 6 bases, with 9 bases between them. CDR3 protein: CASSYSGEGQPQHF. CDR3 DNA sequence: TGTGCCAGCAGTTACTCAGGAGAGGGTCAGCCCCAGCATTTT.

The chain employs TRBV7-9 and TRBJ2-5; the match to TRBD1 covers 7 bases. The germline gives CDR1 SEHNR, CDR2 FQNEAQ (reference sequence). V trimming: 5 bases; J trimming: 5 bases; junction bases outside the gene matches: 14. The CDR3 consists of 16 residues. CDR3 sequence reads: CASSLRWTGSGETQYF. The CDR3 DNA sequence: TGTGCCAGCAGCCTAAGGTGGACAGGATCGGGGGAGACCCAGTACTTC.

This chain links TRBV10-2 with TRBJ1-5; 7 nucleotides line up with TRBD1. There are 15 residues in the CDR3. V lost 5 bases, J lost 1 base, and 5 bases stayed unmatched. CDR1 is WSHSY, CDR2 SAAADI, per germline. For the CDR3, the DNA is TGCGCCAGCAGTCAAACGGGACAGAGCAATCAGCCCCAGCATTTT. Translating it yields CASSQTGQSNQPQHF.

This chain links TRBV5-1 with TRBJ2-7; either TRBD1 or TRBD2 may supply D (5 bases each). The CDR3 is made up of 16 amino acids. Germline assignment: CDR1 SGHRS and CDR2 YFSETQ. V was trimmed by 2 bases and J by 1 base, leaving 16 bases between them. CDR3 loop: CASSLVPGTGSYEQYF. The CDR3 DNA follows: TGCGCCAGCAGCTTAGTCCCCGGGACGGGTTCCTACGAGCAGTACTTC.

This clone was recorded only once. The V gene is TRBV27, the J gene TRBJ2-6; 8 bases line up with TRBD1. V shed 5 bases, J shed 0 bases, and the junction held 6 bases outside the gene matches. CDR1 is MNHEY and CDR2 is SMNVEV in the germline V gene (reference sequence). This CDR3 has 17 residues. For the CDR3, the DNA is TGTGCCAGCAGTCTTGGACAGGGAGGCTCTGGGGCCAACGTCCTGACTTTC. Translation gives CASSLGQGGSGANVLTF.

V is TRBV7-2 and J is TRBJ2-3; D unclear. CDR3 size: 15 residues. The germline gives CDR1 SGHTA, CDR2 FQGNSA. Trimming pared 3 bases from V and 3 bases from J, leaving 13 bases between. The CDR3, as DNA: TGTGCCAGCAGCTTGGGTTGGTGGGGAACAGATACGCAGTATTTT. Encoded protein: CASSLGWWGTDTQYF.

This chain joins TRBV28 and TRBJ2-7; 7 bases match TRBD2. The J segment lost 1 base and the V segment lost 2 bases, leaving 5 bases of the junction unmatched. The V gene's germline CDR1 is MDHEN and CDR2 SYDVKM. There are 15 residues in the CDR3. The CDR3 is CASSLGGVGSYEQYF. The CDR3 DNA reads TGTGCCAGCAGTTTAGGGGGGGTAGGGTCCTACGAGCAGTACTTC. Drawing the rest from reference TRBV28 and TRBJ2-7, the complete variable domain is DVKVTQSSRYLVKRTGEKVFLECVQDMDHENMFWYRQDPGLGLRLIYFSYDVKMKEKGDIPEGYSVSREKKERFSLILESASTNQTSMYLCASSLGGVGSYEQYFGPGTRLTVT.

This chain joins TRBV7-6 and TRBJ2-1, with 7 positions matching TRBD2. The trim removed 3 bases at V and 1 base at J, leaving 0 bases unmatched. Germline lookup yields CDR1 SGHVS and CDR2 FNYEAQ. This CDR3 is 14 amino acids long. The CDR3 loop is CASSLGGSYNEQFF. Here the CDR3 DNA reads TGTGCCAGCAGCTTGGGGGGGTCCTACAATGAGCAGTTCTTC.

The rearrangement uses TRBV28 and TRBJ1-2; D not resolved. The CDR3 contains 15 residues. CDR1 MDHEN and CDR2 SYDVKM come from the germline V gene. Deletions cut 5 bases from V and 0 bases from J, with 13 bases between. CDR3 in amino acids: CASSQDTRANYGYTF. CDR3 in DNA: TGTGCCAGCAGTCAAGATACCCGAGCTAACTATGGCTACACCTTC.

V is TRBV7-3 and J is TRBJ1-3, with unresolved D. The germline V gene encodes CDR1 SGHTA and CDR2 FQGTGA. V lost 6 bases to trimming and J lost 3 bases, with 9 bases between them. This CDR3 contains 13 residues. CDR3 DNA: TGTGCCAGCAGTCCCCTACATGGAAACACCATATATTTT. It yields the protein CASSPLHGNTIYF.

The chain uses TRBV4-2 and TRBJ2-7, with a tentative D call TRBD1 (6 bases). This CDR3 is 15 amino acids long. The germline V and J ends were trimmed by 3 bases and 6 bases, with 18 bases remaining between them. Germline V gives CDR1 LGHNA, CDR2 YNFKEQ. The CDR3 reads CASSHSGLLRGEQYF. The CDR3 nucleotides read TGTGCCAGCAGCCATTCAGGACTCCTCAGGGGCGAGCAGTACTTC.

The CDR3 reads CASSLGGGLLNGEREKLFF. In DNA form, the CDR3 reads TGTGCCAGCAGCTTAGGGGGTGGCTTATTAAACGGCGAAAGGGAAAAACTGTTTTTT. This sequence joins TRBV5-6 and TRBJ1-4; TRBD1 is a possible D gene (6 bases). V lost 2 bases, J lost 8 bases, and 28 bases lay in between. The CDR3 totals 19 residues. The germline V gene has CDR1 SGHDT and CDR2 YYEEEE. The full variable domain, rest sourced from reference TRBV5-6 and TRBJ1-4, is DAGVTQSPTHLIKTRGQQVTLRCSPKSGHDTVSWYQQALGQGPQFIFQYYEEEERQRGNFPDRFSGHQFPNYSSELNVNALLLGDSALYLCASSLGGGLLNGEREKLFFGSGTQLSVL.

The chain recombines TRBV5-1 with TRBJ2-2; 15 nucleotides align to TRBD2. The CDR3 length is 17 residues. Losses at the gene ends were 4 bases for V and 4 bases for J; bases not matched to a gene: 5. CDR1 SGHRS and CDR2 YFSETQ come from the germline V gene. The CDR3 here is CASSRGLAGGITGELFF. The CDR3, as DNA: TGCGCCAGCAGCCGGGGACTAGCGGGAGGCATCACCGGGGAGCTGTTTTTT.

This chain joins TRBV28 and TRBJ2-2; weak D call: TRBD2 (5 bases). The V end was cut by 4 bases, the J end by 5 bases, with 14 bases between. CDR1 and CDR2 (germline): MDHEN, SYDVKM. The CDR3 runs 15 residues. Written as DNA, the CDR3 is TGTGCCAGCAGTTCATCCGGTGGAGGTACCGGGGAGCTGTTTTTT. Residues: CASSSSGGGTGELFF.

In this sample, this clone turned up once. The rearrangement joins TRBV30 to TRBJ2-7; D gene uncertain. CDR3 length equals 11 residues. Germline CDR1 reads GTSNPN; CDR2 reads SVGIG (reference sequence). V shed 0 bases and J shed 6 bases, with 6 bases lying between them. CDR3 nucleotide sequence: TGTGCCTGGAGTGTATCTGCCGAGCAGTACTTC. Its protein product is CAWSVSAEQYF.

J is TRBJ2-3 and V is TRBV9; D is unresolved. Germline CDR1 is SGDLS and CDR2 is YYNGEE. The CDR3 contains 12 residues. The V end was cut by 1 base, the J end by 6 bases, with 6 bases between. The CDR3 protein is CASSVRADTQYF. In DNA form, the CDR3 reads TGTGCCAGCAGCGTACGCGCCGATACGCAGTATTTT.

The chain links TRBV7-6 to TRBJ1-5, with D tentatively TRBD1 (6 bases). Trimming took off 2 bases at V and 3 bases at J, with 14 bases between the two ends. CDR1 is SGHVS, CDR2 FNYEAQ, per germline. The CDR3 totals 16 residues. In DNA, the CDR3 is TGTGCCAGCAGCTTATATTGGGGGCCTCCCAATCAGCCCCAGCATTTT. Translated: CASSLYWGPPNQPQHF.

The chain employs TRBV7-2 and TRBJ2-7; TRBD2 matches at 10 bases. Germline values: CDR1 SGHTA, CDR2 FQGNSA. V was clipped by 2 bases and J by 4 bases; unmatched bases: 8. CDR3 length equals 16 residues. The CDR3 DNA reads TGTGCCAGCAGCTTATGGGCTAGCGGGAGTCCTTACGAGCAGTACTTC. This codes for CASSLWASGSPYEQYF.

This sequence joins TRBV7-3 and TRBJ2-5; 8 positions match TRBD1. CDR1 is SGHTA and CDR2 is FQGTGA in the germline V gene. The ends lost 3 bases at V and 4 bases at J; junction bases unmatched: 10. This CDR3 contains 16 residues. In nucleotides, the CDR3 is TGTGCCAGCAGCTTGGAAGGCCAGGGGGCGTTAGAGACCCAGTACTTC. It yields the protein CASSLEGQGALETQYF.

This chain links TRBV6-1 with TRBJ2-1, with 9 bases identical to TRBD2. The CDR3 runs to 15 residues. Per germline, CDR1 MNHNS and CDR2 SASEGT. The V segment lost 6 bases and the J segment 5 bases; nucleotides outside the gene matches: 8. DNA for the CDR3: TGTGCCAGCAGGCTGGGCGGGAGGGTAGACAATGAGCAGTTCTTC. Residues: CASRLGGRVDNEQFF.

In its sample, this clone was seen once. This chain uses TRBV11-3 with TRBJ2-1, with 7 bases lining up with TRBD1. The ends lost 5 bases at V and 9 bases at J; junction bases unmatched: 10. Per germline, CDR1 SGHNT and CDR2 YENEEA. The CDR3 is 14 residues long. The CDR3 is CASSLSGTVGEQFF. Here the CDR3 DNA reads TGTGCCAGCAGCCTTTCCGGGACAGTCGGTGAGCAGTTCTTC.

The J gene is TRBJ2-5, the V gene TRBV5-1; D remains unclear. In germline, CDR1 is SGHRS, CDR2 YFSETQ. V lost 2 bases to trimming and J lost 2 bases, with 10 bases between them. This CDR3 region has 14 residues. Here the CDR3 reads CASSLGGEQETQYF. The CDR3 DNA reads TGCGCCAGCAGCTTAGGTGGTGAGCAAGAGACCCAGTACTTC.

The chain carries TRBV28 and TRBJ2-1, with 8 bases matching TRBD2. The trim removed 6 bases at V and 2 bases at J, leaving 6 bases unmatched. Per germline, CDR1 MDHEN and CDR2 SYDVKM. CDR3 size: 15 residues. CDR3 in DNA: TGTGCCAGCAGCAAAGCGGGGGTCACCTACAATGAGCAGTTCTTC. It is translated as CASSKAGVTYNEQFF.

This clone was detected once. The chain is built from TRBV30 and TRBJ2-7; D is undetermined. This CDR3 has 16 residues. Trimming removed 4 bases at V and 6 bases at J, with 25 bases between. In germline, CDR1 is GTSNPN, CDR2 SVGIG (reference sequence). The CDR3 DNA sequence: TGTGCCTGGACCGAACCCGCCGCACCCCCTCGGGCCGAGCAGTACTTC. As protein: CAWTEPAAPPRAEQYF.